The 26 T cell receptor beta chains reported below all come from one sample, sequenced in a study of siplizumab effects on memory and regulatory T cells. Profiled with immunoSEQ multiplex PCR; TCRdb holds only in-frame clones, not every one. The profile shows 40,000 to 45,000 clones, 89% of them singletons. The source material was naive CD4+ T cells sorted from blood. The receptors originated from a human donor in good health.

The chain carries TRBV7-3 and TRBJ2-5; D is possibly TRBD1 (5 bases). The germline CDR1 and CDR2 sequences are SGHTA and FQGTGA. This CDR3 region has 14 residues. Between the trimmed V and J ends, which lost 5 bases and 5 bases, there was a span of 15 bases. CDR3 in DNA: TGTGCCAGCAGCCCATCCCCCAGGGTGGAGACCCAGTACTTC. Translation gives CASSPSPRVETQYF.

The genes are TRBV7-9 and TRBJ2-7; 7 bases are shared with TRBD1. The CDR3 sequence is 18 residues long. CDR1 is SEHNR and CDR2 is FQNEAQ in the germline V gene (reference sequence). Trimming took 5 bases from V and 2 from J; bases not matched to a gene: 18. The CDR3 nucleotides are TGTGCCAGCAGCCCCCTACCTTCGCAACAGGGGCTAACCTACGAGCAGTACTTC. Translation: CASSPLPSQQGLTYEQYF. Full variable domain (rest looked up from reference TRBV7-9 and TRBJ2-7): DTGVSQNPRHKITKRGQNVTFRCDPISEHNRLYWYRQTLGQGPEFLTYFQNEAQLEKSRLLSDRFSAERPKGSFSTLEIQRTEQGDSAMYLCASSPLPSQQGLTYEQYFGPGTRLTVT.

The J gene is TRBJ1-1, the V gene TRBV19, with D possibly being TRBD1 (5 bases). The CDR3 has 15 amino acids. Between the trimmed V and J ends, which lost 6 bases and 1 base, there was a span of 15 bases. Looked up from germline, CDR1 is LNHDA and CDR2 is SQIVND (reference sequence). Here the CDR3 DNA reads TGTGCCAGTAGGATGGGGGGGTTTGAGAACACTGAAGCTTTCTTT. It encodes CASRMGGFENTEAFF.

The V call is TRBV18, the J call TRBJ2-1, with D perhaps assigned TRBD1 or TRBD2 (6 bases each). Trimming cost V 6 bases and J 7 bases, with 10 bases left between them. The CDR3 contains 12 residues. Germline values: CDR1 KGHSH, CDR2 LQKENI. In DNA form, the CDR3 reads TGTGCCAGCTCTGTAGGGGGGAATGAGCAGTTCTTC. Amino acid sequence: CASSVGGNEQFF.

In nucleotides, the CDR3 is TGTGCCAGCAGTTACTCAGATGGCTACACCTTC. It specifies CASSYSDGYTF. The chain has TRBV6-6 and TRBJ1-2, with D unclear. Germline V gene sequence: CDR1 MNHNY, CDR2 SVGAGI (reference sequence). The CDR3 runs to 11 residues. Deletions cut 0 bases from V and 6 bases from J, with 2 bases between.

The gene calls are TRBV2 and TRBJ2-5; 9 bases match TRBD2. J was trimmed by 5 bases and V by 6 bases; bases with no gene match: 13. The CDR3 is 16 amino acids. Germline CDR1 SNHLY, CDR2 FYNNEI. The CDR3 coding sequence is TGTGCCAGCAGCACCGGGACTAGCTCAGCCCCTGAGACCCAGTACTTC. It codes for CASSTGTSSAPETQYF.

The chain carries TRBV4-2 and TRBJ2-2, with D possibly being TRBD1 (5 bases). CDR1 is LGHNA, CDR2 YNFKEQ, per germline. The CDR3 has 15 amino acids. Trimming took 1 base from V and 3 from J, leaving 9 bases between them. This CDR3 is CASSQVQGYTGELFF. The CDR3, as DNA: TGTGCCAGCAGCCAAGTCCAGGGCTACACCGGGGAGCTGTTTTTT.

The chain combines TRBV30 with TRBJ2-7; 7 positions agree with TRBD2. V shed 0 bases, J shed 5 bases, and the junction held 10 bases outside the gene matches. Germline V CDR1 and CDR2: GTSNPN, SVGIG (reference sequence). The CDR3 has 15 residues. Here the CDR3 DNA reads TGTGCCTGGAGTGTACGCGGGGGTTCGAGGAACGAGCAGTACTTC. Protein sequence: CAWSVRGGSRNEQYF.

J is TRBJ1-3 and V is TRBV12-2; TRBD1 is the table's D call and was not checked against the DNA. TRBV12-2 is labeled a pseudogene. This CDR3 comprises 16 residues. CDR3 sequence reads: CASRLGGQGQGNTIYF. CDR3 nucleotides: TGTGCAAGTCGCTTAGGCGGACAGGGCCAAGGAAACACCATATATTTT.

The V call is TRBV6-6, the J call TRBJ2-7, with 10 positions matching TRBD1. The CDR3 spans 15 residues. Germline V lookup: CDR1 MNHNY, CDR2 SVGAGI (reference sequence). V gave up 2 bases and J gave up 3 bases; unmatched junction bases: 4. The CDR3, as DNA: TGTGCCAGCAGTTACGGATGGGACAGGGGCTACGAGCAGTACTTC. It yields the protein CASSYGWDRGYEQYF.

The chain has TRBV6-5 and TRBJ1-1; D remains unclear. The CDR3 has 14 amino acids. Per germline, CDR1 MNHEY and CDR2 SVGAGI. Deletions cut 4 bases from V and 0 bases from J, with 9 bases between. The CDR3, as DNA: TGTGCCAGCAGTTTAAACAGCCTGAACACTGAAGCTTTCTTT. Amino acids: CASSLNSLNTEAFF.

In its sample, this clone was seen a few times. The J gene is TRBJ2-7, the V gene TRBV5-1, with D perhaps matching TRBD1 (6 bases). The CDR3 length is 12 residues. The V end was cut by 0 bases, the J end by 5 bases, with 6 bases between. CDR1 SGHRS and CDR2 YFSETQ come from the germline V gene. Written as DNA, the CDR3 is TGCGCCAGCAGCTTGGGGGACAACGAGCAGTACTTC. It translates to CASSLGDNEQYF.

The V call is TRBV5-4, the J call TRBJ2-3, with 10 bases aligning to TRBD2. Germline-derived CDR1 and CDR2 are SGHNT and YYREEE (reference sequence). The CDR3 loop spans 16 amino acids. V gave up 4 bases and J gave up 6 bases; unmatched junction bases: 11. The CDR3 sequence: CASSPPSGGLGDTQYF. The CDR3 nucleotides read TGTGCCAGCAGCCCCCCTAGCGGGGGTCTGGGGGATACGCAGTATTTT.

The rearrangement joins TRBV11-1 to TRBJ2-1; 11 positions agree with TRBD2. Trimming cost V 5 bases and J 5 bases; bases outside gene matches: 5. CDR1 SGHAT and CDR2 FQDESV come from the germline V gene (reference sequence). This CDR3 has 15 residues. The CDR3 protein is CASSAGTSGDNEQFF. DNA of the CDR3: TGTGCCAGCAGCGCAGGGACTAGCGGAGACAATGAGCAGTTCTTC.

This chain joins TRBV9 and TRBJ2-7; D is undetermined. Looked up from germline, CDR1 is SGDLS and CDR2 is YYNGEE. The CDR3 totals 15 residues. V was clipped by 4 bases and J by 0 bases, with 14 bases between them. The CDR3 sequence: CASSLTEGSSYEQYF. In DNA, the CDR3 is TGTGCCAGCAGCCTTACCGAAGGTAGCTCCTACGAGCAGTACTTC.

The chain couples TRBV18 to TRBJ2-2, with a possible D match to TRBD1 (6 bases). CDR1 and CDR2 from the germline V gene are KGHSH and LQKENI. V lost 3 bases, J lost 6 bases, and 17 bases lay in between. The CDR3 runs 16 residues. As DNA, the CDR3 is TGTGCCAGCTCACCCCTGAGGCAGGGGTCCCCCGGGGAGCTGTTTTTT. Translating gives CASSPLRQGSPGELFF.

CDR3: CASSSRIRRGGGDTQYF. CDR3 nucleotides: TGCGCCAGCAGCTCCAGAATTAGGCGGGGGGGAGGAGATACGCAGTATTTT. The chain recombines TRBV5-1 with TRBJ2-3; 9 positions agree with TRBD2. CDR3 length equals 17 residues. J lost 5 bases, V lost 3 bases, and 13 bases had no gene match. Germline V gene lookup returns CDR1 SGHRS and CDR2 YFSETQ.

The rearrangement links TRBV27 to TRBJ2-7, with TRBD1 identical over 7 bases. V lost 2 bases to trimming and J lost 2 bases; unmatched junction nucleotides: 3. The germline V gene encodes CDR1 MNHEY and CDR2 SMNVEV (reference sequence). The CDR3 extends over 14 amino acids. Here the CDR3 DNA reads TGTGCCAGCAGTTTAAAGGGGGCGCCCTACGAGCAGTACTTC. Translating it yields CASSLKGAPYEQYF.

This rearrangement joins TRBV9 to TRBJ2-2; D remains unclear. Trimming took 2 bases from V and 4 from J, leaving 9 bases between them. This CDR3 contains 14 residues. Germline CDR1 and CDR2: SGDLS and YYNGEE. This CDR3 is CASSVEVATGELFF. Here the CDR3 DNA reads TGTGCCAGCAGCGTCGAGGTAGCCACCGGGGAGCTGTTTTTT.

CDR3 nucleotide sequence: TGTGCCAGCAGCTTCAACTGGGATTCTGGAAACACCATATATTTT. Protein sequence: CASSFNWDSGNTIYF. This chain connects TRBV5-6 to TRBJ1-3, with D hard to call. This CDR3 contains 15 residues. CDR1 is SGHDT, CDR2 YYEEEE, per germline. The ends were cut back, 2 bases at V and 1 base at J, with 10 bases in the middle. Filled out from reference TRBV5-6 and TRBJ1-3, the complete variable domain reads DAGVTQSPTHLIKTRGQQVTLRCSPKSGHDTVSWYQQALGQGPQFIFQYYEEEERQRGNFPDRFSGHQFPNYSSELNVNALLLGDSALYLCASSFNWDSGNTIYFGEGSWLTVV.

The genes are TRBV5-1 and TRBJ1-4, with unresolved D. V lost 4 bases and J lost 5, with 12 bases in between. The length of the CDR3 is 14 residues. Germline CDR1 is SGHRS and CDR2 is YFSETQ. CDR3 residues: CASSAGRGNEKLFF. CDR3 sequence (DNA): TGCGCCAGCAGCGCCGGACGGGGAAATGAAAAACTGTTTTTT.

The chain carries TRBV7-9 and TRBJ1-1; no clear D. The V gene's germline CDR1 is SEHNR and CDR2 FQNEAQ (reference sequence). This CDR3 comprises 15 residues. V was pared by 1 base and J by 5 bases, with 14 bases between. The CDR3 loop is CASSLVGRVRTEAFF. The CDR3 coding sequence is TGTGCCAGCAGCTTAGTTGGCAGAGTGAGGACTGAAGCTTTCTTT.

The chain uses TRBV7-9 and TRBJ2-1; D is unclear. CDR1 is SEHNR, CDR2 FQNEAQ, per germline (reference sequence). The germline V and J ends were trimmed by 5 bases and 7 bases, with 12 bases remaining between them. CDR3 length: 13 amino acids. This CDR3 reads CASSARAGNEQFF. The CDR3 coding sequence is TGTGCCAGCAGCGCCCGAGCCGGGAATGAGCAGTTCTTC.

The chain employs TRBV2 and TRBJ2-1; 10 bases are shared with TRBD1. The CDR3 has 15 residues. Germline V CDR1 and CDR2: SNHLY, FYNNEI. The V and J ends lost 4 bases and 2 bases, in that order; junction bases with no gene match: 2. The CDR3 loop reads CASSADRGAYNEQFF. DNA for the CDR3: TGTGCCAGCAGTGCGGACAGGGGGGCCTACAATGAGCAGTTCTTC.

CDR3 loop: CASSEIGGGELFF. CDR3 sequence (DNA): TGTGCCAGCAGTGAAATAGGGGGCGGGGAGCTGTTTTTT. This sequence joins TRBV6-1 and TRBJ2-2, with D tentatively TRBD1 (6 bases). With 2 bases removed from V and 7 bases from J, the gap between germline ends came to 8 bases. Germline V gene sequence: CDR1 MNHNS, CDR2 SASEGT. This CDR3 spans 13 amino acids.

The gene calls are TRBV5-1 and TRBJ1-4; D gene ambiguous. Germline CDR1 reads SGHRS; CDR2 reads YFSETQ. This CDR3 has 13 residues. Deletions cut 0 bases from V and 13 bases from J, with 13 bases between. The CDR3 loop is CASSLASLEGLFF. CDR3 coding DNA: TGCGCCAGCAGCTTGGCCAGTCTGGAGGGACTGTTTTTT.